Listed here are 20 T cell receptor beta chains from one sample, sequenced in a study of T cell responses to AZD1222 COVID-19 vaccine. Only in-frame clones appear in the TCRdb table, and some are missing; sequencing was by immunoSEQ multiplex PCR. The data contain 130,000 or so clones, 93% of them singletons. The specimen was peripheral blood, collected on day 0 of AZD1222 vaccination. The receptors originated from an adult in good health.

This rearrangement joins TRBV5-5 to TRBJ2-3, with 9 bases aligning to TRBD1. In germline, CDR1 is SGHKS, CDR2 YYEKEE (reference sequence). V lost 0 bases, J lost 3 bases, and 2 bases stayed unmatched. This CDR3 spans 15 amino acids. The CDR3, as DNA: TGTGCCAGCAGCTTGGGACAGGGGGGGACAGATACGCAGTATTTT. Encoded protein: CASSLGQGGTDTQYF.

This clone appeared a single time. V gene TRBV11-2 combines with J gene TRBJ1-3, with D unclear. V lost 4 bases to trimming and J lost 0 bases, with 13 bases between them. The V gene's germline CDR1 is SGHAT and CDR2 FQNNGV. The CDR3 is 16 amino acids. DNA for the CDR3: TGTGCCAGCAGCTGGGGAGGCCAGACCTCTGGAAACACCATATATTTT. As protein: CASSWGGQTSGNTIYF.

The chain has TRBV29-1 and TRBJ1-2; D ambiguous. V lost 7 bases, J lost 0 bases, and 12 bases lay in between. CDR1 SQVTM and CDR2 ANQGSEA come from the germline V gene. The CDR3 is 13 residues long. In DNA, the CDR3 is TGCAGCGCCCGGCGGCTCGCTAACTATGGCTACACCTTC. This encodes CSARRLANYGYTF.

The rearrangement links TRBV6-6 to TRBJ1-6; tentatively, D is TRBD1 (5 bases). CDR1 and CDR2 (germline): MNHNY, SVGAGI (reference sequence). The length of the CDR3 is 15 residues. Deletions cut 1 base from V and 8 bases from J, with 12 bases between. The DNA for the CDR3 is TGTGCCAGCAGTTACTATCCGGGGGTATATTCACCCCTCCACTTT. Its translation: CASSYYPGVYSPLHF.

The CDR3 protein is CASSQVSGLGNEKLFF. The CDR3 DNA reads as TGTGCCAGCAGCCAAGTGTCAGGTCTCGGGAATGAAAAACTGTTTTTT. The J gene is TRBJ1-4, the V gene TRBV3-1 (or the pseudogene TRBV3-2); D remains unclear. Trimming shortened V by 1 base and J by 5 bases, and 14 bases separated the two germline ends. The CDR3 has 16 amino acids. Germline CDR1 is LGHDT and CDR2 is YNNKEL (reference sequence).

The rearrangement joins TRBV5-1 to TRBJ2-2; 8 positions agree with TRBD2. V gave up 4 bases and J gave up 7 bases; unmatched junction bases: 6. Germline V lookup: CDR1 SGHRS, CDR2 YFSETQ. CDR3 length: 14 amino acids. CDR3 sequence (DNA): TGCGCCAGCAGCCCCCGGGAGGGGGACGGGGAGCTGTTTTTT. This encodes CASSPREGDGELFF.

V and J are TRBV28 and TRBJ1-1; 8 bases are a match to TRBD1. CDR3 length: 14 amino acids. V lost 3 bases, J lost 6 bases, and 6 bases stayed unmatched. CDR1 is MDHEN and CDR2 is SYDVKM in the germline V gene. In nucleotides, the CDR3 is TGTGCCAGCAGTTTCACAGGGGGGAAAGCTGAAGCTTTCTTT. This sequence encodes CASSFTGGKAEAFF.

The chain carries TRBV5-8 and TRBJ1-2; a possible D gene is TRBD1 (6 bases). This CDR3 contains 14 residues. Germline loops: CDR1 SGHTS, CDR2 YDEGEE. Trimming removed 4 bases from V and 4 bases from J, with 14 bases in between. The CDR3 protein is CASSATGLGYGYTF. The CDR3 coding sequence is TGTGCCAGCAGCGCCACAGGGCTCGGCTATGGCTACACCTTC.

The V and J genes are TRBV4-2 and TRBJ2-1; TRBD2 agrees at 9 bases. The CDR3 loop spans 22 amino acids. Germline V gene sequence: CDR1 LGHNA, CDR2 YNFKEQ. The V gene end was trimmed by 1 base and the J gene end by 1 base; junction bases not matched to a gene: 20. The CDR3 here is CASSQGGISTQREAPSYNEQFF. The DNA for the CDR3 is TGTGCCAGCAGCCAAGGGGGGATTAGTACCCAGCGGGAGGCCCCATCCTACAATGAGCAGTTCTTC.

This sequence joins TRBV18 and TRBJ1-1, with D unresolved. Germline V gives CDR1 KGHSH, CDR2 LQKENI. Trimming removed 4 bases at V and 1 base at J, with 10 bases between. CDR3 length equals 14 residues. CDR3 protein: CASSRMTTNTEAFF. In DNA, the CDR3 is TGTGCCAGCTCACGGATGACTACGAACACTGAAGCTTTCTTT.

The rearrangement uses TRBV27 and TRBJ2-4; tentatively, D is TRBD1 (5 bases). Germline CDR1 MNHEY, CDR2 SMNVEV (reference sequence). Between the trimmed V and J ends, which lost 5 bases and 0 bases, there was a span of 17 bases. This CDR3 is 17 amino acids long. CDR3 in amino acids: CASSPIWGGEAKNIQYF. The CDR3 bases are TGTGCCAGCAGTCCCATCTGGGGCGGAGAAGCCAAAAACATTCAGTACTTC.

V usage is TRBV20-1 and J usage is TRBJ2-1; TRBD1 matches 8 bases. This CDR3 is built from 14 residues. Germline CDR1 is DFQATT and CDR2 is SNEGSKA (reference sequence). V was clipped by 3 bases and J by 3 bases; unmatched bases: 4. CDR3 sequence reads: CSASPGTGYNEQFF. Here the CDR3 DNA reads TGCAGTGCTAGTCCGGGGACAGGCTACAATGAGCAGTTCTTC.

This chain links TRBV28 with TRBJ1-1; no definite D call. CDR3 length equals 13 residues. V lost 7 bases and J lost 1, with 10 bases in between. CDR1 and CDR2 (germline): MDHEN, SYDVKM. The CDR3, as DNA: TGTGCCAGCACCCCCGACCCGAACACTGAAGCTTTCTTT. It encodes CASTPDPNTEAFF.

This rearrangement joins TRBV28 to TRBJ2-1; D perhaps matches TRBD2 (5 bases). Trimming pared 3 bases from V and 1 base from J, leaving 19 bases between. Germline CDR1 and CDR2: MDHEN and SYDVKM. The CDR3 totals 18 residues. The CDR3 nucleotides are TGTGCCAGCAGTTTCGCCCTAGCCCCCTGGCAGTCCTACAATGAGCAGTTCTTC. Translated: CASSFALAPWQSYNEQFF.

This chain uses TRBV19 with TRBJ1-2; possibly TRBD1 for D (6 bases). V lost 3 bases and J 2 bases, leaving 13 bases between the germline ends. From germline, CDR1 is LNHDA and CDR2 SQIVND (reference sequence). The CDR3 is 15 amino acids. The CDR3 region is CASSIRRGPNYGYTF. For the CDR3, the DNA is TGTGCCAGTAGTATCCGCCGGGGGCCCAACTATGGCTACACCTTC.

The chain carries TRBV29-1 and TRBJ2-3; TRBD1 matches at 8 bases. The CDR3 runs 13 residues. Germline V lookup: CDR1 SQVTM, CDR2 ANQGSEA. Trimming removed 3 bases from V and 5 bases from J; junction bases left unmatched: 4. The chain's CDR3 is CSVDRGREDTQYF. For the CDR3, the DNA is TGCAGCGTTGACAGGGGGCGTGAAGATACGCAGTATTTT.

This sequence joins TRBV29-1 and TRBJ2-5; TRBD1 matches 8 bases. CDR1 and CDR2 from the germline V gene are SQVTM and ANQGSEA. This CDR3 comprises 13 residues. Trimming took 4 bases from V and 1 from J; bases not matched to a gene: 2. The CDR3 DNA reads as TGCAGCGTTGCCGGACAGGGCCAAGAGACCCAGTACTTC. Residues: CSVAGQGQETQYF.

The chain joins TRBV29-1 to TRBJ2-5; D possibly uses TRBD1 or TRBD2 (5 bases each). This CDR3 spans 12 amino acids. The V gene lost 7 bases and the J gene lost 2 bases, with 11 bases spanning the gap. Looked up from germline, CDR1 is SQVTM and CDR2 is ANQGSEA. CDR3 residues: CSAGTYQETQYF. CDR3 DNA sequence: TGCAGCGCCGGGACCTATCAAGAGACCCAGTACTTC.

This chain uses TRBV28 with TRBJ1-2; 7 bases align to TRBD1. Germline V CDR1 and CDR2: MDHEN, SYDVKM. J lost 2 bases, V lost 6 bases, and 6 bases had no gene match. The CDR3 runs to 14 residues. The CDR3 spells CASSTAQGNYGYTF. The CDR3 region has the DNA TGTGCCAGCAGCACCGCACAGGGGAACTATGGCTACACCTTC.

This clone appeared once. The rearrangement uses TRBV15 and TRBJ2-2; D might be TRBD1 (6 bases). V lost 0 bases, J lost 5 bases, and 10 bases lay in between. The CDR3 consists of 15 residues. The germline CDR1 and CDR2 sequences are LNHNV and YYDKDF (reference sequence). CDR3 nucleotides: TGTGCCACCAGCAGAGAAACAGGGTGGACCGGGGAGCTGTTTTTT. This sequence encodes CATSRETGWTGELFF.